The 25 T cell receptor beta chains presented below share a single source sample, sequenced in a study of shared clonotypes between healthy human individuals. Produced via immunoSEQ multiplex PCR; TCRdb's table is partial and in-frame only. Of fewer than 1.8 million clones listed, around 98.5% are singletons. Sample: naive CD4+ T cells sorted from blood. The subset: CD45RA+ positively selected. The receptor source for this set is a man aged 25-45 years in good health.

The V and J genes are TRBV6-5 and TRBJ2-7; TRBD2 might be the D (6 bases). From germline, CDR1 is MNHEY and CDR2 SVGAGI. The CDR3 has 14 amino acids. Trimming shortened V by 2 bases and J by 6 bases, and 14 bases separated the two germline ends. The CDR3 nucleotides are TGTGCCAGCAGTTACGGAGGGAGTCTCGGCGAGCAGTACTTC. Translating it yields CASSYGGSLGEQYF.

This sequence joins TRBV5-1 and TRBJ2-2; D call uncertain. V lost 1 base, J lost 1 base, and 8 bases lay in between. The CDR3 is 15 amino acids. Looked up from germline, CDR1 is SGHRS and CDR2 is YFSETQ. As DNA, the CDR3 is TGCGCCAGCAGCTTGATCAAACAGAACACCGGGGAGCTGTTTTTT. The encoded protein is CASSLIKQNTGELFF. Supplemented by reference TRBV5-1 and TRBJ2-2, the full variable domain reads KAGVTQTPRYLIKTRGQQVTLSCSPISGHRSVSWYQQTPGQGLQFLFEYFSETQRNKGNFPGRFSGRQFSNSRSEMNVSTLELGDSALYLCASSLIKQNTGELFFGEGSRLTVL.

The chain is built from TRBV11-3 and TRBJ2-1; unclear D gene. Germline CDR1 SGHNT, CDR2 YENEEA. This CDR3 has 13 residues. With 0 bases removed from V and 6 bases from J, the gap between germline ends came to 6 bases. CDR3 residues: CASSLERFNEQFF. The DNA for the CDR3 is TGTGCCAGCAGCTTAGAGAGATTCAATGAGCAGTTCTTC. The whole variable domain, remainder taken from reference TRBV11-3 and TRBJ2-1, is EAGVVQSPRYKIIEKKQPVAFWCNPISGHNTLYWYLQNLGQGPELLIRYENEEAVDDSQLPKDRFSAERLKGVDSTLKIQPAELGDSAVYLCASSLERFNEQFFGPGTRLTVL.

A word on this clone: Distinct nucleotide sequences in the sample also encode this CDR3. The chain recombines TRBV6-5 with TRBJ2-1; D might be TRBD2 (5 bases). Per germline, CDR1 MNHEY and CDR2 SVGAGI. V lost 2 bases to trimming and J lost 3 bases, with 8 bases between them. The length of the CDR3 is 14 residues. CDR3 nucleotides: TGTGCCAGCAGTTACGGAGGAAACTACAATGAGCAGTTCTTC. Translating gives CASSYGGNYNEQFF.

The chain recombines TRBV27 with TRBJ2-7; 7 bases match TRBD1. This CDR3 comprises 18 residues. With V trimmed by 2 bases and J by 2 bases, 15 bases remained unmatched. Germline lookup yields CDR1 MNHEY and CDR2 SMNVEV (reference sequence). CDR3 protein: CASSLRRDSFTMAYEQYF. The CDR3, as DNA: TGTGCCAGCAGTTTACGTCGGGACAGCTTTACTATGGCCTACGAGCAGTACTTC.

The rearrangement joins TRBV13 to TRBJ1-3; TRBD1 might be the D (6 bases). CDR3 length: 17 amino acids. Trimming took 5 bases from V and 0 from J, leaving 17 bases between them. The V gene's germline CDR1 is PRHDT and CDR2 FYEKMQ (reference sequence). The CDR3, as DNA: TGTGCCAGCAGCCCACCTGCTGGGGGCGACTCTGGAAACACCATATATTTT. This gives the protein CASSPPAGGDSGNTIYF.

The rearrangement links TRBV10-2 to TRBJ1-1; D unresolved. V gave up 7 bases and J gave up 1 base, with 7 bases separating them. Germline CDR1 is WSHSY and CDR2 is SAAADI. CDR3 length equals 12 residues. The CDR3 region is CASIRGNTEAFF. The CDR3 DNA sequence: TGCGCCAGCATTCGGGGGAACACTGAAGCTTTCTTT.

The genes are TRBV5-4 and TRBJ2-2; 8 bases are a match to TRBD2. The CDR3 is made up of 15 amino acids. V dropped 2 bases and J dropped 4; count of bases not matched to a gene: 4. Germline loops: CDR1 SGHNT, CDR2 YYREEE (reference sequence). CDR3 nucleotide sequence: TGTGCCAGCAGCTTTAGCGGGGTAGGCACCGGGGAGCTGTTTTTT. This gives the protein CASSFSGVGTGELFF.

The rearrangement links TRBV18 to TRBJ2-7; TRBD1 aligns across 7 bases. The CDR3 contains 14 residues. Germline CDR1 reads KGHSH; CDR2 reads LQKENI. With V trimmed by 4 bases and J by 6 bases, 9 bases remained unmatched. In DNA form, the CDR3 reads TGTGCCAGCTCACGGACAGGTAGTAGCGCCGAGCAGTACTTC. Residues: CASSRTGSSAEQYF.

The chain carries TRBV18 and TRBJ2-5; D uncertain. Trimming pared 4 bases from V and 3 bases from J, leaving 12 bases between. The CDR3 contains 14 residues. From germline, CDR1 is KGHSH and CDR2 LQKENI. The CDR3 DNA reads as TGTGCCAGCTCACTCACCGGTGGTGAAGAGACCCAGTACTTC. Its protein product is CASSLTGGEETQYF.

V is TRBV6-5 and J is TRBJ2-3; 8 bases match TRBD2. Germline V gene data show CDR1 as MNHEY and CDR2 as SVGAGI. V shed 2 bases, J shed 12 bases, and the junction held 10 bases outside the gene matches. CDR3 length: 14 amino acids. The CDR3 coding sequence is TGTGCCAGCAGTTACCGTAGCGGGAACACTCGTCAGTATTTT. This encodes CASSYRSGNTRQYF.

Concerning this clone itself: Within the sample, other DNA sequences also encode this same CDR3. The genes are TRBV7-9 and TRBJ2-7; 11 bases align to TRBD1. CDR3 length: 14 amino acids. After removal of 4 bases from V and 3 bases from J, the junction contained 2 bases not matched to a gene. Germline V gene data show CDR1 as SEHNR and CDR2 as FQNEAQ (reference sequence). The CDR3 nucleotides read TGTGCCAGCAGCTCAGGGACAGGGGGCTACGAGCAGTACTTC. Translating gives CASSSGTGGYEQYF.

V is TRBV28 and J is TRBJ1-5, with a tentative D call TRBD1 (6 bases). The CDR3 contains 15 residues. Trimming removed 4 bases from V and 8 bases from J, with 18 bases in between. Germline CDR1 MDHEN, CDR2 SYDVKM. In nucleotides, the CDR3 is TGTGCCAGCAGTTCAAGCCCTACAGGGAGTGAGCCCCAGCATTTT. Protein product: CASSSSPTGSEPQHF.

This sequence joins TRBV11-2 and TRBJ1-5, with D hard to call. The CDR3 runs 14 residues. Trimming stripped 5 bases from V and 5 bases from J, with 13 bases between. The germline gives CDR1 SGHAT, CDR2 FQNNGV. The CDR3 DNA follows: TGTGCCAGCAGCCTGACATCATACGATCAGCCCCAGCATTTT. Its translation is CASSLTSYDQPQHF.

Only one count was recorded for this clone. V and J are TRBV9 and TRBJ2-1; the D is unclear. The CDR3 runs to 15 residues. Trimming cost V 2 bases and J 0 bases, with 9 bases left between them. Per the germline V gene, CDR1 is SGDLS and CDR2 is YYNGEE. The CDR3 sequence is CASSVDASSYNEQFF. CDR3 nucleotides: TGTGCCAGCAGCGTCGACGCTTCCTCCTACAATGAGCAGTTCTTC.

The chain has TRBV29-1 and TRBJ1-1; D is unresolved. With 5 bases removed from V and 1 base from J, the gap between germline ends came to 11 bases. The CDR3 covers 13 residues. CDR1 is SQVTM and CDR2 is ANQGSEA in the germline V gene. The CDR3: CSVRRKGNTEAFF. CDR3 bases: TGCAGCGTTCGGAGGAAGGGGAACACTGAAGCTTTCTTT. The full variable domain, rest sourced from reference TRBV29-1 and TRBJ1-1, is SAVISQKPSRDICQRGTSLTIQCQVDSQVTMMFWYRQQPGQSLTLIATANQGSEATYESGFVIDKFPISRPNLTFSTLTVSNMSPEDSSIYLCSVRRKGNTEAFFGQGTRLTVV.

The J gene is TRBJ2-7, the V gene TRBV6-1, with 14 nucleotides matching TRBD2. The J segment lost 4 bases and the V segment lost 7 bases, leaving 6 bases of the junction unmatched. Germline-derived CDR1 and CDR2 are MNHNS and SASEGT. The CDR3 length is 15 residues. The CDR3 sequence is CASNVRLAGGYEQYF. CDR3 nucleotide sequence: TGTGCCAGCAACGTTCGACTAGCGGGAGGGTACGAGCAGTACTTC.

The chain has TRBV2 and TRBJ2-6; D possibly corresponds to TRBD1 (5 bases). CDR3 length equals 17 residues. Germline CDR1 reads SNHLY; CDR2 reads FYNNEI. V lost 2 bases, J lost 0 bases, and 11 bases lay in between. The CDR3: CASSERGLSSGANVLTF. CDR3 in DNA: TGTGCCAGCAGTGAAAGGGGTCTGAGCTCTGGGGCCAACGTCCTGACTTTC.

This sequence joins TRBV4-3 and TRBJ1-2, with D possibly TRBD1 on 6 matching bases. The V and J ends lost 1 base and 8 bases respectively, with 14 bases between them. Germline CDR1 is LGHNA and CDR2 is YSLEER. The CDR3 has 14 amino acids. CDR3 sequence (DNA): TGCGCCAGCAGCCAAGTGGGCTCGAGGGGGGGCTACACCTTC. This codes for CASSQVGSRGGYTF.

The rearrangement uses TRBV27 and TRBJ2-3, with a tentative D call TRBD2 (7 bases). Deletions cut 3 bases from V and 5 bases from J, with 15 bases between. CDR1 is MNHEY, CDR2 SMNVEV, per germline (reference sequence). The CDR3 spans 15 residues. CDR3 nucleotide sequence: TGTGCCAGCAGTTTTTGGGCAGGGGAGGGAGATACGCAGTATTTT. This translates into CASSFWAGEGDTQYF.

The chain combines TRBV2 with TRBJ1-1; no clear D. The CDR3 contains 13 residues. With 0 bases removed from V and 9 bases from J, the gap between germline ends came to 11 bases. The germline V gene encodes CDR1 SNHLY and CDR2 FYNNEI. CDR3 sequence reads: CASSEALPGKAFF. Written as DNA, the CDR3 is TGTGCCAGCAGTGAAGCACTGCCAGGAAAAGCTTTCTTT.

The rearrangement uses TRBV5-1 and TRBJ1-5, with D possibly matching TRBD1 (5 bases). Germline-derived CDR1 and CDR2 are SGHRS and YFSETQ. Trimming left V 4 bases short and J 0 bases short, with 11 bases between. The CDR3 has 15 residues. The CDR3 DNA reads as TGCGCCAGCAGCGCGGAGGGGTATAGCAATCAGCCCCAGCATTTT. The encoded protein is CASSAEGYSNQPQHF. The full variable domain, rest sourced from reference TRBV5-1 and TRBJ1-5, is KAGVTQTPRYLIKTRGQQVTLSCSPISGHRSVSWYQQTPGQGLQFLFEYFSETQRNKGNFPGRFSGRQFSNSRSEMNVSTLELGDSALYLCASSAEGYSNQPQHFGDGTRLSIL.

The chain carries TRBV7-2 and TRBJ1-2, with a tentative D call TRBD1 (6 bases). The CDR3 sequence is 13 residues long. V gave up 3 bases and J gave up 6 bases, with 11 bases separating them. CDR1 and CDR2 from the germline V gene are SGHTA and FQGNSA. In DNA form, the CDR3 reads TGTGCCAGCAGCTTCGACAGGCTGGATGGCTACACCTTC. Its protein is CASSFDRLDGYTF.

V gene TRBV7-2 combines with J gene TRBJ2-7, with D perhaps matching TRBD2 (6 bases). This CDR3 has 17 amino acids. With 1 base removed from V and 0 bases from J, the gap between germline ends came to 16 bases. Germline V gives CDR1 SGHTA, CDR2 FQGNSA. The CDR3 is CASSLVRGTLSSYEQYF. CDR3 nucleotide sequence: TGTGCCAGCAGCTTAGTTCGGGGGACTTTAAGCTCCTACGAGCAGTACTTC.

The chain uses TRBV25-1 and TRBJ2-1; 7 nucleotides align to TRBD1. Per the germline V gene, CDR1 is MGHDK and CDR2 is SYGVNS. With 6 bases clipped from V and 9 bases from J, the junction kept 11 bases outside the gene matches. The CDR3 sequence is 14 residues long. In DNA form, the CDR3 reads TGTGCCAGCAGACCGGGACAGTCGACGACTGAGCAGTTCTTC. It specifies CASRPGQSTTEQFF.